This T cell receptor (beta chain) stems from a study of T cell responses to AZD1222 COVID-19 vaccine. Sequencing was performed with immunoSEQ multiplex PCR; in TCRdb, only in-frame clones are kept and a portion is missing. The sample consists of 90,000 to 150,000 clones, about 88% of them appearing once. Deletions cut 3 bases from V and 3 bases from J, with 15 bases between. The CDR3 contains 15 residues. From germline, CDR1 is SGHRS and CDR2 YFSETQ. The sample was peripheral blood, taken on day 0 of AZD1222 vaccination. The clonotype originates from an adult in good health. The chain is built from TRBV5-1 and TRBJ2-5; tentative D call: TRBD2 (5 bases). DNA of the CDR3: TGCGCCAGCAGCTCAAGGAGGACCCAAGAAGAGACCCAGTACTTC. Residues: CASSSRRTQEETQYF.